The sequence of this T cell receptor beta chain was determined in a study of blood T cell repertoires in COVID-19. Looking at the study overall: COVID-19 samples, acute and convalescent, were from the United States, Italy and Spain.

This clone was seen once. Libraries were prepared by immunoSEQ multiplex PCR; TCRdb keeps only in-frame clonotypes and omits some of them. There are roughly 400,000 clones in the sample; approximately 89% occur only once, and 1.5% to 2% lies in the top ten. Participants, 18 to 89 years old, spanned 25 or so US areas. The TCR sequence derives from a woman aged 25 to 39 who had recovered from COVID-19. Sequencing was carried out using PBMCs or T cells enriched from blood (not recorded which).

The DNA for the CDR3 is TGTGCCAGCAGACTCGCGGCGGAAAGCTCCTACAATGAGCAGTTCTTC. Translating gives CASRLAAESSYNEQFF. The rearrangement links TRBV7-9 to TRBJ2-1; no reliable D call. This CDR3 spans 16 amino acids. The V gene lost 6 bases and the J gene lost 0 bases, with 15 bases spanning the gap. The V gene's germline CDR1 is SEHNR and CDR2 FQNEAQ (reference sequence).